Reported below is one T cell receptor beta chain. CDR3 size: 15 residues. Germline V gene data show CDR1 as MDHEN and CDR2 as SYDVKM. V gave up 3 bases and J gave up 6 bases; unmatched junction bases: 5. TCRdb used MiXCR to reprocess the 5' RACE reads, holding one entry per CDR3 protein. Of some 1,700,000 distinct CDR3 sequences detected, 32% appear once; the ten largest clones hold around 0.25%. The sample originates from a study of identical twins. The V call is TRBV28, the J call TRBJ2-2, with 9 bases matching TRBD1. The sequence was collected from a newborn girl in good health. The sample comprised cord blood. CDR3 DNA: TGTGCCAGCAGTTTGGGGGACAGGGAAGCCGGGGAGCTGTTTTTT. Its translation is CASSLGDREAGELFF.